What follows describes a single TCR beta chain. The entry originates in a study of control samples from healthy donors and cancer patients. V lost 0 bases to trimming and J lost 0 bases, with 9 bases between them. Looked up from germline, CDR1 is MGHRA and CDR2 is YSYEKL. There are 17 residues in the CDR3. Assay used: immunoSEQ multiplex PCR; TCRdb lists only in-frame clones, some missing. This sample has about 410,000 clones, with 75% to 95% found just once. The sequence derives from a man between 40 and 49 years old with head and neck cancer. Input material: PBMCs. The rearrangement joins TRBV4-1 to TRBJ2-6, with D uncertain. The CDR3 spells CASSQEERVSGANVLTF. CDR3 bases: TGCGCCAGCAGCCAAGAAGAGCGCGTCTCTGGGGCCAACGTCCTGACTTTC.